The 4 T cell receptor beta chains listed next were all sequenced from one sample in a study of blood T cell repertoires in COVID-19. The repertoire was sequenced with immunoSEQ multiplex PCR; TCRdb's copy has only in-frame clones and lacks some. The repertoire holds 220,000 or so clones, with roughly 86% as singletons. The sample was PBMCs or T cells enriched from blood (not recorded which). The receptor set was obtained from a woman between 50 and 59 years old who had recovered from COVID-19.

The chain is built from TRBV4-3 and TRBJ2-5; D remains ambiguous. The CDR3 has 14 amino acids. With 3 bases removed from V and 3 bases from J, the gap between germline ends came to 11 bases. Per germline, CDR1 LGHNA and CDR2 YSLEER. CDR3 protein: CASSHTRSEETQYF. The DNA for the CDR3 is TGCGCCAGCAGCCACACACGTTCTGAAGAGACCCAGTACTTC.

This chain joins TRBV30 and TRBJ1-1, with D perhaps matching TRBD1 (5 bases). The V end was cut by 2 bases, the J end by 0 bases, with 7 bases between. Germline CDR1 GTSNPN, CDR2 SVGIG (reference sequence). This CDR3 has 13 residues. CDR3 in DNA: TGTGCCTGGAGTACAGGATTGAACACTGAAGCTTTCTTT. Its translation: CAWSTGLNTEAFF.

The genes are TRBV5-1 and TRBJ1-5, with TRBD1 identical over 9 bases. V lost 4 bases, J lost 0 bases, and 11 bases stayed unmatched. Germline V gene data show CDR1 as SGHRS and CDR2 as YFSETQ. The CDR3 consists of 18 residues. The CDR3 region is CASSPGTGTDYSNQPQHF. The CDR3 DNA follows: TGCGCCAGCAGCCCCGGGACAGGGACTGACTATAGCAATCAGCCCCAGCATTTT.

Comments on this clone: Mismatch with germline at one junction end may stem from a read error. The J gene is TRBJ2-3, the V gene TRBV28; D is perhaps TRBD2 (6 bases). Germline V gene sequence: CDR1 MDHEN, CDR2 SYDVKM. The CDR3 length is 11 residues. Here the CDR3 reads CASTPGVMQYF. The CDR3, as DNA: TGCGCAAGCACCCCGGGAGTCATGCAGTATTTT.